This TCR beta chain was found in a study of cytomegalovirus exposure and HLA in healthy donors. Overall study findings and caveats: It was only CMV serostatus that was available as immune exposure information. Altogether, some 160 TCR beta chains were recorded as cytomegalovirus-associated. A few V segments could not be told apart, such as TRBV6-2 and TRBV6-3, and were left out.

With regard to this clone: Its antigen remains unidentified.

The V gene's germline CDR1 is SGHDT and CDR2 YYEEEE. The CDR3 is 15 amino acids. V gave up 1 base and J gave up 6 bases; unmatched junction bases: 6. Primers: 60 Vbeta forward and 13 Jbeta reverse. Sequencing used immunoSEQ multiplex PCR; TCRdb keeps in-frame clones, though not all of them. The sample shows 75,000 to 100,000 clones, and 1.3% to 1.5% sits with its ten largest clones. This clonotype was sampled from a woman in her sixties in good health and CMV-seronegative. The chain couples TRBV5-6 to TRBJ1-5; 8 bases are shared with TRBD1. Material for sequencing was PBMCs. Here the CDR3 reads CASSLLGQAGQPQHF. The CDR3 coding sequence is TGTGCCAGCAGCTTGTTGGGACAGGCGGGTCAGCCCCAGCATTTT. Together with reference TRBV5-6 and TRBJ1-5, the CDR3 gives the full variable domain: DAGVTQSPTHLIKTRGQQVTLRCSPKSGHDTVSWYQQALGQGPQFIFQYYEEEERQRGNFPDRFSGHQFPNYSSELNVNALLLGDSALYLCASSLLGQAGQPQHFGDGTRLSIL.